The 9 T cell receptor beta chains below come from one sample, sequenced in a study of blood T cell repertoires in COVID-19. Data came from immunoSEQ multiplex PCR; TCRdb stores just in-frame clones and leaves some out. The table records over 130,000 clones, around 87% of them present only once. The sequenced sample consisted of peripheral blood. Receptors originate from a woman in her sixties or seventies with active or convalescent COVID-19.

As to this clone: Other DNA sequences in this sample translate to the same CDR3. The rearrangement uses TRBV18 and TRBJ2-7, with 10 positions matching TRBD1. The CDR3 is 14 amino acids. Germline CDR1 KGHSH, CDR2 LQKENI. J lost 2 bases, V lost 2 bases, and 0 bases had no gene match. The CDR3 nucleotides read TGTGCCAGCTCACCAGGGACAGGGGCCTACGAGCAGTACTTC. Amino acids: CASSPGTGAYEQYF. Complete variable domain (other parts from reference TRBV18 and TRBJ2-7): NAGVMQNPRHLVRRRGQEARLRCSPMKGHSHVYWYRQLPEEGLKFMVYLQKENIIDESGMPKERFSAEFPKEGPSILRIQQVVRGDSAAYFCASSPGTGAYEQYFGPGTRLTVT.

This clone showed up just once. The gene calls are TRBV15 and TRBJ2-7, with 9 bases aligning to TRBD1. Germline V gives CDR1 LNHNV, CDR2 YYDKDF (reference sequence). The CDR3 has 15 residues. The ends lost 5 bases at V and 2 bases at J; junction bases unmatched: 7. The CDR3 spells CATSSPRDRAYEQYF. Here the CDR3 DNA reads TGTGCCACCAGCTCCCCCCGGGACAGGGCCTACGAGCAGTACTTC.

The V call is TRBV15, the J call TRBJ1-2; tentative D call: TRBD1 (6 bases). Germline V gives CDR1 LNHNV, CDR2 YYDKDF (reference sequence). The ends were cut back, 0 bases at V and 7 bases at J, with 15 bases in the middle. This CDR3 comprises 15 residues. The CDR3 sequence is CATSRDPGGEGGYTF. CDR3 DNA: TGTGCCACCAGCAGAGATCCGGGGGGCGAAGGTGGCTACACCTTC. The full variable domain, its missing parts supplied by reference TRBV15 and TRBJ1-2, is DAMVIQNPRYQVTQFGKPVTLSCSQTLNHNVMYWYQQKSSQAPKLLFHYYDKDFNNEADTPDNFQSRRPNTSFCFLDIRSPGLGDTAMYLCATSRDPGGEGGYTFGSGTRLTVV.

V gene TRBV15 combines with J gene TRBJ2-1; 11 nucleotides line up with TRBD1. The germline V gene encodes CDR1 LNHNV and CDR2 YYDKDF (reference sequence). V lost 3 bases, J lost 8 bases, and 6 bases stayed unmatched. The CDR3 extends over 15 amino acids. The DNA for the CDR3 is TGTGCCACCAGCAGCCCGGGACAGGGGGGCTATGAGCAGTTCTTC. As protein: CATSSPGQGGYEQFF.

The rearrangement uses TRBV2 and TRBJ2-7; 8 positions agree with TRBD1. Germline V CDR1 and CDR2: SNHLY, FYNNEI. The ends lost 4 bases at V and 0 bases at J; junction bases unmatched: 5. The CDR3 contains 15 residues. CDR3 sequence reads: CASSVGTGHSYEQYF. DNA of the CDR3: TGTGCCAGCAGTGTCGGGACAGGCCACTCCTACGAGCAGTACTTC.

This clone was seen once. The chain has TRBV7-2 and TRBJ2-2, with TRBD2 as a possible D gene (5 bases). The germline V gene has CDR1 SGHTA and CDR2 FQGNSA. There are 16 residues in the CDR3. Trimming removed 1 base from V and 4 bases from J, with 13 bases in between. This chain's CDR3 is CASSLGRVRRTGELFF. CDR3 nucleotide sequence: TGTGCCAGCAGCTTAGGGCGGGTTAGGCGCACCGGGGAGCTGTTTTTT.

The CDR3 protein is CASSYSWDRVNSPLHF. CDR3 sequence (DNA): TGTGCCAGCAGTTACTCGTGGGACAGGGTCAATTCACCCCTCCACTTT. J is TRBJ1-6 and V is TRBV6-5; 9 bases match TRBD1. This CDR3 region has 16 residues. Germline V lookup: CDR1 MNHEY, CDR2 SVGAGI. The V and J ends lost 0 bases and 7 bases, in that order; junction bases with no gene match: 4.

V and J are TRBV6-6 and TRBJ2-3; D might be TRBD1 (6 bases). The ends were cut back, 7 bases at V and 3 bases at J, with 14 bases in the middle. The germline V gene has CDR1 MNHNY and CDR2 SVGAGI (reference sequence). The CDR3 length is 14 residues. The CDR3 DNA reads TGTGCCAGCACAGCAGGGGATTTAACAGATACGCAGTATTTT. Amino acids: CASTAGDLTDTQYF.

The chain has TRBV7-2 and TRBJ2-5, with a possible D match to TRBD2 (6 bases). From germline, CDR1 is SGHTA and CDR2 FQGNSA. The CDR3 runs to 17 residues. Trimming took 3 bases from V and 5 from J, leaving 22 bases between them. Here the CDR3 reads CASSFLIFGGGGETQYF. CDR3 sequence (DNA): TGTGCCAGCAGCTTTTTGATTTTCGGGGGAGGCGGGGAGACCCAGTACTTC.